The 28 T cell receptor beta chains listed next were all sequenced from one sample in a study of blood T cell repertoires in COVID-19. Sequencing used immunoSEQ multiplex PCR; TCRdb keeps in-frame clones, though not all of them. The table records around 230,000 clones, approximately 86% of them present only once. The sequencing input was peripheral blood. The origin of the receptors is a man aged 60 to 69 who had recovered from COVID-19.

This clone was picked up a small number of times. This rearrangement joins TRBV2 to TRBJ2-7; no definite D call. Trimming shortened V by 4 bases and J by 4 bases, and 5 bases separated the two germline ends. Germline CDR1 and CDR2: SNHLY and FYNNEI. There are 11 residues in the CDR3. The CDR3 nucleotides read TGTGCCAGCAGTGTCCAGTACGAGCAGTACGTC. Translated: CASSVQYEQYV.

The rearrangement links TRBV9 to TRBJ1-5; 7 nucleotides match TRBD1. Per the germline V gene, CDR1 is SGDLS and CDR2 is YYNGEE. V gave up 0 bases and J gave up 3 bases; unmatched junction bases: 3. This CDR3 spans 15 amino acids. The CDR3 sequence: CASSVEGQPNQPQHF. The CDR3 coding sequence is TGTGCCAGCAGCGTAGAGGGACAGCCCAATCAGCCCCAGCATTTT.

This rearrangement joins TRBV4-1 to TRBJ1-4; weak D call: TRBD1 (6 bases). The V end lost 1 base, the J end lost 5 bases, and 20 bases lay between the germline ends. This CDR3 contains 18 residues. From germline, CDR1 is MGHRA and CDR2 YSYEKL. CDR3 bases: TGCGCCAGCAGCCAAGGGTCGCGACAGGTCGGTGTAAATGAAAAACTGTTTTTT. It encodes CASSQGSRQVGVNEKLFF.

J is TRBJ2-2 and V is TRBV6-5, with 11 bases lining up with TRBD1. This CDR3 spans 16 amino acids. CDR1 is MNHEY, CDR2 SVGAGI, per germline. Germline trimming cut 3 bases from V and 6 bases from J; bases unmatched to any gene: 6. CDR3 DNA: TGTGCCAGCAGTTATAAAGGACAGGGGGCTCCCGGGGAGCTGTTTTTT. Amino acids: CASSYKGQGAPGELFF.

The sample holds a few counts of this clone. The V and J genes are TRBV5-1 and TRBJ1-4; 9 bases are shared with TRBD1. Germline V gives CDR1 SGHRS, CDR2 YFSETQ. The V segment lost 4 bases and the J segment 8 bases; nucleotides outside the gene matches: 6. The CDR3 extends over 14 amino acids. CDR3 coding DNA: TGCGCCAGCAGCGGGACAGGGACGGGAGAAAAACTGTTTTTT. This codes for CASSGTGTGEKLFF.

The gene calls are TRBV11-2 and TRBJ1-1; no firm D call. Per germline, CDR1 SGHAT and CDR2 FQNNGV. Trimming removed 3 bases from V and 4 bases from J, with 15 bases in between. This CDR3 is built from 15 residues. CDR3 sequence reads: CASSLPPQISTEAFF. CDR3 nucleotide sequence: TGTGCCAGCAGCTTGCCCCCACAGATATCCACTGAAGCTTTCTTT.

The CDR3: CASSSPGQGIYEQYV. In DNA form, the CDR3 reads TGTGCCAGCAGTTCACCGGGACAGGGGATCTACGAGCAGTACGTC. The V and J genes are TRBV6-5 and TRBJ2-7, with 10 bases matching TRBD1. V was clipped by 4 bases and J by 3 bases; unmatched bases: 6. The CDR3 is made up of 15 amino acids. The germline V gene has CDR1 MNHEY and CDR2 SVGAGI.

The chain uses TRBV4-1 and TRBJ1-1, with TRBD1 matching 7 bases. The V gene end was trimmed by 2 bases and the J gene end by 0 bases; junction bases not matched to a gene: 12. CDR1 is MGHRA, CDR2 YSYEKL, per germline. This CDR3 contains 18 residues. The CDR3 nucleotides read TGCGCCAGCAGCCAAACCCCGGGACAGCCCGTTATGAACACTGAAGCTTTCTTT. It codes for CASSQTPGQPVMNTEAFF.

The gene calls are TRBV5-4 and TRBJ2-5; D might be TRBD1 (5 bases). Trimming took 0 bases from V and 10 from J, leaving 16 bases between them. The CDR3 totals 14 residues. Germline assignment: CDR1 SGHNT and CDR2 YYREEE (reference sequence). The CDR3 DNA is TGTGCCAGCAGCTTGGACCCACGTTTAGGGGTCCAGTACTTC. Encoded protein: CASSLDPRLGVQYF.

The chain uses TRBV5-4 and TRBJ2-5; 7 bases align to TRBD2. The length of the CDR3 is 14 residues. Germline V CDR1 and CDR2: SGHNT, YYREEE (reference sequence). After removal of 2 bases from V and 3 bases from J, the junction contained 4 bases not matched to a gene. CDR3 sequence: CASSFTLAEETQYF. The CDR3 bases are TGTGCCAGCAGCTTTACGCTAGCGGAAGAGACCCAGTACTTC.

The rearrangement links TRBV5-1 to TRBJ2-6; D is unresolved. Trimming cost V 2 bases and J 0 bases, with 9 bases left between them. The CDR3 has 16 residues. Germline lookup yields CDR1 SGHRS and CDR2 YFSETQ. CDR3 coding DNA: TGCGCCAGCAGCTTCAATGTGGCCTCTGGGGCCAACGTCCTGACTTTC. Amino acid sequence: CASSFNVASGANVLTF.

V usage is TRBV6-5 and J usage is TRBJ2-3; TRBD2 might be the D (5 bases). The CDR3 consists of 13 residues. Germline V lookup: CDR1 MNHEY, CDR2 SVGAGI. V lost 8 bases, J lost 2 bases, and 11 bases lay in between. CDR3 coding DNA: TGTGCCAGCGGGAGTAGATCCACAGATACGCAGTATTTT. Amino acid sequence: CASGSRSTDTQYF.

The chain's CDR3 is CSVASFSYNEQFF. The CDR3 DNA follows: TGCAGCGTTGCCTCTTTCTCCTACAATGAGCAGTTCTTC. V and J are TRBV29-1 and TRBJ2-1, with D uncertain. With 4 bases removed from V and 0 bases from J, the gap between germline ends came to 7 bases. CDR1 SQVTM and CDR2 ANQGSEA come from the germline V gene. The CDR3 is 13 residues long.

The V and J genes are TRBV14 and TRBJ2-7, with TRBD1 matching over 8 bases. J was trimmed by 0 bases and V by 0 bases; bases with no gene match: 1. The germline V gene encodes CDR1 SGHDN and CDR2 FVKESK. This CDR3 has 15 amino acids. For the CDR3, the DNA is TGTGCCAGCAGCCAAGACAGGGGGCTCTCCTACGAGCAGTACTTC. Translation: CASSQDRGLSYEQYF. The full variable domain, completed using reference TRBV14 and TRBJ2-7, is EAGVTQFPSHSVIEKGQTVTLRCDPISGHDNLYWYRRVMGKEIKFLLHFVKESKQDESGMPNNRFLAERTGGTYSTLKVQPAELEDSGVYFCASSQDRGLSYEQYFGPGTRLTVT.

This chain uses TRBV18 with TRBJ1-1; D perhaps matches TRBD1 (6 bases). This CDR3 region has 13 residues. CDR1 and CDR2 from the germline V gene are KGHSH and LQKENI. The V gene lost 5 bases and the J gene lost 1 base, with 8 bases spanning the gap. The CDR3 is CASSMDRNTEAFF. CDR3 coding DNA: TGTGCCAGCTCAATGGACAGGAACACTGAAGCTTTCTTT.

The chain combines TRBV12-5 with TRBJ2-1, with 8 bases that match TRBD1. The CDR3 runs 17 residues. J was trimmed by 7 bases and V by 1 base; bases with no gene match: 12. CDR1 is LGHNT and CDR2 is FRNRAP in the germline V gene. The DNA of the CDR3 is TGTGCTAGTGGTTTGGCGGGGGACAGGTCGCCTAGGAATGAGCAGTTCTTC. This sequence encodes CASGLAGDRSPRNEQFF.

The V call is TRBV5-6, the J call TRBJ2-5; 9 bases map to TRBD1. The CDR3 length is 16 residues. Germline CDR1 and CDR2: SGHDT and YYEEEE. V dropped 5 bases and J dropped 7; count of bases not matched to a gene: 15. Here the CDR3 DNA reads TGTGCCAGCAGGGACTACACAGGGGGCGCGGTGAGGACCCAGTACTTC. Residues: CASRDYTGGAVRTQYF.

This chain connects TRBV5-1 to TRBJ1-6; D perhaps matches TRBD1 (6 bases). The CDR3 contains 13 residues. The germline CDR1 and CDR2 sequences are SGHRS and YFSETQ. Trimming cost V 0 bases and J 8 bases, with 6 bases left between them. CDR3 region: CASSLEGDSPLHF. Here the CDR3 DNA reads TGCGCCAGCAGCTTGGAGGGGGATTCACCCCTCCACTTT.

The V gene is TRBV9, the J gene TRBJ2-1; D perhaps matches TRBD2 (7 bases). CDR1 SGDLS and CDR2 YYNGEE come from the germline V gene. Trimming removed 4 bases from V and 0 bases from J, with 14 bases in between. The CDR3 has 16 amino acids. Here the CDR3 DNA reads TGTGCCAGCAGCCTGTTGGGGGGGCGCTCCTACAATGAGCAGTTCTTC. Its protein is CASSLLGGRSYNEQFF. The entire variable domain, with the rest obtained from reference TRBV9 and TRBJ2-1, is as follows: DSGVTQTPKHLITATGQRVTLRCSPRSGDLSVYWYQQSLDQGLQFLIQYYNGEERAKGNILERFSAQQFPDLHSELNLSSLELGDSALYFCASSLLGGRSYNEQFFGPGTRLTVL.

This clone came up a few times. The chain carries TRBV5-6 and TRBJ2-7; no reliable D call. CDR1 is SGHDT, CDR2 YYEEEE, per germline. Deletions cut 3 bases from V and 0 bases from J, with 4 bases between. The CDR3 runs to 12 residues. CDR3 in amino acids: CASSYGSYEQYV. The DNA for the CDR3 is TGTGCCAGCAGCTACGGCTCCTACGAGCAGTACGTC.

V is TRBV7-9 and J is TRBJ2-7; 9 bases match TRBD1. Looked up from germline, CDR1 is SEHNR and CDR2 is FQNEAQ (reference sequence). This CDR3 contains 15 residues. V gave up 4 bases and J gave up 5 bases; unmatched junction bases: 9. The CDR3 is CASSSWTGVSHEQYF. The CDR3 DNA reads as TGTGCCAGCAGCTCCTGGACAGGGGTTAGCCACGAGCAGTACTTC.

The rearrangement uses TRBV18 and TRBJ1-3, with TRBD1 as a possible D gene (6 bases). V lost 8 bases, J lost 4 bases, and 21 bases lay in between. Germline loops: CDR1 KGHSH, CDR2 LQKENI. There are 16 residues in the CDR3. CDR3 in DNA: TGTGCCAGCCAAACGAGGACAGAAATATCCGGAAACACCATATATTTT. Translating it yields CASQTRTEISGNTIYF.

The CDR3 bases are TGTGCCAGCAGTTACGCCGACAGCCGGTGGACCCAGTACTTC. Amino acid sequence: CASSYADSRWTQYF. This chain joins TRBV6-5 and TRBJ2-5; possible D gene TRBD1, 5 bases. This CDR3 has 14 residues. CDR1 MNHEY and CDR2 SVGAGI come from the germline V gene. The V gene lost 2 bases and the J gene lost 7 bases, with 14 bases spanning the gap.

This clone came up once. The DNA of the CDR3 is TGTGCCAGCAGCCAAGATGTAGCGGGGGGCCGGGATACGCAGTATTTT. As protein: CASSQDVAGGRDTQYF. The chain links TRBV3-1 (or the pseudogene TRBV3-2) to TRBJ2-3, with 10 nucleotides matching TRBD2. The V segment lost 0 bases and the J segment 6 bases; nucleotides outside the gene matches: 6. The CDR3 runs 16 residues. CDR1 is LGHDT and CDR2 is YNNKEL in the germline V gene (reference sequence).

This chain connects TRBV14 to TRBJ1-1; the D is unclear. The CDR3 length is 15 residues. V gave up 5 bases and J gave up 0 bases, with 13 bases separating them. Germline V CDR1 and CDR2: SGHDN, FVKESK. The CDR3 nucleotides read TGTGCCAGCAGCAGTTTTTACACCATGAACACTGAAGCTTTCTTT. This translates into CASSSFYTMNTEAFF.

The chain is built from TRBV10-2 and TRBJ1-1, with a possible D match to TRBD1 (5 bases). There are 13 residues in the CDR3. With 10 bases removed from V and 3 bases from J, the gap between germline ends came to 15 bases. CDR1 and CDR2 from the germline V gene are WSHSY and SAAADI. This chain's CDR3 is CAIQPQGHTEAFF. CDR3 DNA sequence: TGCGCCATTCAGCCTCAGGGCCACACTGAAGCTTTCTTT.

The chain couples TRBV4-1 to TRBJ2-7; maybe TRBD1 (7 bases). V gave up 0 bases and J gave up 0 bases, with 15 bases separating them. Germline CDR1 and CDR2: MGHRA and YSYEKL. The CDR3 consists of 17 residues. The CDR3 bases are TGCGCCAGCAGCCAAGATCTGCGGGGACAGCTCTCCTACGAGCAGTACTTC. Its translation: CASSQDLRGQLSYEQYF.

The V and J genes are TRBV19 and TRBJ2-6; TRBD1 matches 8 bases. V was pared by 4 bases and J by 0 bases, with 2 bases of the junction left unmatched. Germline lookup yields CDR1 LNHDA and CDR2 SQIVND (reference sequence). This CDR3 has 16 residues. DNA of the CDR3: TGTGCCAGTAGTACTGGGACAGGCTCTGGGGCCAACGTCCTGACTTTC. As protein: CASSTGTGSGANVLTF.